This TCR beta chain was recovered during a study of cytotoxic CD8 clonotypes in ibrutinib-treated CLL. The targeted sequencing depth was 1 in 200,000 to 1 in 1 million T cells. The data were produced by immunoSEQ multiplex PCR, yet TCRdb's version contains in-frame clones alone and is incomplete. The profile covers almost 250,000 clones, with 70% appearing a single time and roughly 14% taken by the ten largest. Investigators sourced approximately 2 micrograms of genomic DNA from cryopreserved PBMCs for TCR beta libraries. The germline gives CDR1 SGHTA, CDR2 FQGNSA. This CDR3 is built from 16 residues. V gave up 5 bases and J gave up 1 base; unmatched junction bases: 10.

The sample here was PBMCs, taken after 24 months of ibrutinib treatment. The rearrangement uses TRBV7-2 and TRBJ2-7, with 8 bases that match TRBD1. The TCR sequence derives from a human donor with chronic lymphocytic leukemia. The CDR3 DNA reads as TGTGCCAGCAGCCAGACCTCAGGGGGCTCGTCCTACGAGCAGTACTTC. Translating it yields CASSQTSGGSSYEQYF.